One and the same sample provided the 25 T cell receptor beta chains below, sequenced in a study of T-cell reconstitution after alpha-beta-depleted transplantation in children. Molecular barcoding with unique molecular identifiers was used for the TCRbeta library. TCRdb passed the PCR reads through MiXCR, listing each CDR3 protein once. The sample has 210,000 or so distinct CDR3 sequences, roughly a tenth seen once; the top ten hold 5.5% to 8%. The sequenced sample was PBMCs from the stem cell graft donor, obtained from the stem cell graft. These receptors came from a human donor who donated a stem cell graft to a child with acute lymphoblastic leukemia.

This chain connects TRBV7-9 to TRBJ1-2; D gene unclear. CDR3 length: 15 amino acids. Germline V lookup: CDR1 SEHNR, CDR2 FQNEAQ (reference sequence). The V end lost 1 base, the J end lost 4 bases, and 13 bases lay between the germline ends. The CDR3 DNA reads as TGTGCCAGCAGCTTAGGGGCAGGAGCATCCTATGGCTACACCTTC. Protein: CASSLGAGASYGYTF.

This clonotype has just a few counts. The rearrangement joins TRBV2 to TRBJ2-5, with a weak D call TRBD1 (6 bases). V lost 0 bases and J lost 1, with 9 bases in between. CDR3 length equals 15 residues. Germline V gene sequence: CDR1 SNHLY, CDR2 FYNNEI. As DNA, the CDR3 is TGTGCCAGCAGTGAAGCGTGGACAGCCCAAGAGACCCAGTACTTC. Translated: CASSEAWTAQETQYF.

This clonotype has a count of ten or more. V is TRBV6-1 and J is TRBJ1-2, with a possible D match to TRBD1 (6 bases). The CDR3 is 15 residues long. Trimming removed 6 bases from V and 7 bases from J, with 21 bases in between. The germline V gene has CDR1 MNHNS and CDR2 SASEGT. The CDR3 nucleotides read TGTGCCAGCAGCCCGACTCCACAGGGAATAGGTGGCTACACCTTC. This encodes CASSPTPQGIGGYTF.

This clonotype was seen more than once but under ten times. The CDR3 coding sequence is TGTGCCAGCAGTTTAAACAGATTCATGAACACTGAAGCTTTCTTT. Translating gives CASSLNRFMNTEAFF. The chain is built from TRBV27 and TRBJ1-1; D unresolved. Germline assignment: CDR1 MNHEY and CDR2 SMNVEV (reference sequence). V dropped 2 bases and J dropped 0 bases, with 10 bases sitting between them. The CDR3 is 15 residues long.

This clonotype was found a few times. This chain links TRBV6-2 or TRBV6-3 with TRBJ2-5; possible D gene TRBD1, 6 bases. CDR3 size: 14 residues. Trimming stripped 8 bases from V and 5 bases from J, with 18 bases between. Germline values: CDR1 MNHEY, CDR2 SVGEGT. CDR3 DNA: TGTGCCAGCCGTCTTCAGGGGTTATACGAGACCCAGTACTTC. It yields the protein CASRLQGLYETQYF.

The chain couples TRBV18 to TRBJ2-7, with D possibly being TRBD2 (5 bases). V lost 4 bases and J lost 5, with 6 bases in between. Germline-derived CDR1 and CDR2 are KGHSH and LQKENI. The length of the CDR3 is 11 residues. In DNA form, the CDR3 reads TGTGCCAGCTCACAGAGGGACGAGCAGTACTTC. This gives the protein CASSQRDEQYF. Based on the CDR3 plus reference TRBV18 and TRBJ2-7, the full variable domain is NAGVMQNPRHLVRRRGQEARLRCSPMKGHSHVYWYRQLPEEGLKFMVYLQKENIIDESGMPKERFSAEFPKEGPSILRIQQVVRGDSAAYFCASSQRDEQYFGPGTRLTVT.

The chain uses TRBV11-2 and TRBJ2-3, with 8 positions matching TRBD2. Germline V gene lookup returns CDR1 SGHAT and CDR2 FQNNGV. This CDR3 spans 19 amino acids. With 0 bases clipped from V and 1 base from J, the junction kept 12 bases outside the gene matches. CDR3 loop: CASSLDPSGLGRGTDTQYF. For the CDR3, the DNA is TGTGCCAGCAGCTTAGACCCCTCGGGACTAGGGAGGGGCACAGATACGCAGTATTTT.

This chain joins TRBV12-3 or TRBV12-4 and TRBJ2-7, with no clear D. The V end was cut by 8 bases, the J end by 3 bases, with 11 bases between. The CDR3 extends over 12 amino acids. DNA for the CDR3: TGTGCCAGCTCAAGAGTTGGCTACGAGCAGTACTTC. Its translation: CASSRVGYEQYF.

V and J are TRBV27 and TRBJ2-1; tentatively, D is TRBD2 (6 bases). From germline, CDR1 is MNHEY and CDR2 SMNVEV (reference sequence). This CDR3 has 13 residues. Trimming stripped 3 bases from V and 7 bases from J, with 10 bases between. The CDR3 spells CASSFRRGNEQFF. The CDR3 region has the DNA TGTGCCAGCAGTTTCCGTCGGGGGAATGAGCAGTTCTTC.

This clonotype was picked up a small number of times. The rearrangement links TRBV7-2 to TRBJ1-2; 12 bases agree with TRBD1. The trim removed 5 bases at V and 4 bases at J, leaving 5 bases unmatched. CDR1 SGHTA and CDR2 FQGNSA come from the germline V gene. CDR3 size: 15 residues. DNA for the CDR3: TGTGCCAGCAGCGCGGGACAGGGGGCAGTCTATGGCTACACCTTC. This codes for CASSAGQGAVYGYTF.

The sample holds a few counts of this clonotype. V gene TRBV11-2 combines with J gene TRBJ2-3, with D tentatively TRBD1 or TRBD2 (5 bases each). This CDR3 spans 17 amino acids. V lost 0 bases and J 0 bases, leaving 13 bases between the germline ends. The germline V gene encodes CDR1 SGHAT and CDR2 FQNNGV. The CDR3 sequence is CASSLEVRGPSTDTQYF. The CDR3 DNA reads TGTGCCAGCAGCTTAGAGGTCCGGGGCCCTAGCACAGATACGCAGTATTTT.

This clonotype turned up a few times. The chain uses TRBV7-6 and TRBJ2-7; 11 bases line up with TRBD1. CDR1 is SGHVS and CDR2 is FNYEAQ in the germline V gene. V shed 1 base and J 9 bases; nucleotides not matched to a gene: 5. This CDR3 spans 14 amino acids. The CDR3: CASSLETGTGGQYF. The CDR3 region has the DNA TGTGCCAGCAGCTTAGAGACCGGGACAGGGGGGCAGTACTTC.

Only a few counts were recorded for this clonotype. The CDR3 nucleotides read TGTGCCAGCAGCTTAAAGGGTGGGGTCTCCTACGAGCAGTACTTC. Translating gives CASSLKGGVSYEQYF. The chain employs TRBV7-2 and TRBJ2-7; the D is unclear. The germline gives CDR1 SGHTA, CDR2 FQGNSA. Trimming took 2 bases from V and 0 from J, leaving 11 bases between them. The CDR3 is 15 residues long.

The DNA of the CDR3 is TGTGCCAGCAGCTTAGGGACCAGCACAGATACGCAGTATTTT. Protein sequence: CASSLGTSTDTQYF. The chain has TRBV7-9 and TRBJ2-3; D gene ambiguous. Germline loops: CDR1 SEHNR, CDR2 FQNEAQ (reference sequence). Trimming took 1 base from V and 0 from J, leaving 5 bases between them. The CDR3 has 14 residues. Variable domain in full (rest from reference TRBV7-9 and TRBJ2-3): DTGVSQNPRHKITKRGQNVTFRCDPISEHNRLYWYRQTLGQGPEFLTYFQNEAQLEKSRLLSDRFSAERPKGSFSTLEIQRTEQGDSAMYLCASSLGTSTDTQYFGPGTRLTVL.

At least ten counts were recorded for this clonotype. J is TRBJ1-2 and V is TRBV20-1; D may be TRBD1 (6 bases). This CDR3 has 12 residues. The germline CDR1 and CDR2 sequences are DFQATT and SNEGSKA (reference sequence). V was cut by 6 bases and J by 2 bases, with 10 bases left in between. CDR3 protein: CSARDTNYGYTF. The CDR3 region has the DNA TGCAGTGCCAGGGACACCAACTATGGCTACACCTTC.

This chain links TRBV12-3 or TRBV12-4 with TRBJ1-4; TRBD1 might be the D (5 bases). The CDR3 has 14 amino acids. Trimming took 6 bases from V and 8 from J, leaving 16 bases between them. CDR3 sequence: CASRRGTSLEKLFF. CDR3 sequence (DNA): TGTGCCAGCAGGAGAGGGACGAGTTTGGAAAAACTGTTTTTT.

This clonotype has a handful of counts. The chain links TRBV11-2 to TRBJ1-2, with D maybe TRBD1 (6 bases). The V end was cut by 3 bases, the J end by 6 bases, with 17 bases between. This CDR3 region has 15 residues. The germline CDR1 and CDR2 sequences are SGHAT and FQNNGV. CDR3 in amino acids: CASSFQPGVLDGYTF. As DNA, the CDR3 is TGTGCCAGCAGCTTCCAACCAGGGGTGTTAGATGGCTACACCTTC.

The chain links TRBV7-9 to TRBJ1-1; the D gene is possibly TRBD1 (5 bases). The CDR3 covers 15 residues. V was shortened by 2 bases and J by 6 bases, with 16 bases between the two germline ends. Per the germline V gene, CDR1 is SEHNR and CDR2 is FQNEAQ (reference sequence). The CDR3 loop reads CASSLLRQSPPEAFF. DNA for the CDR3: TGTGCCAGCAGCTTATTGAGACAGTCCCCTCCTGAAGCTTTCTTT.

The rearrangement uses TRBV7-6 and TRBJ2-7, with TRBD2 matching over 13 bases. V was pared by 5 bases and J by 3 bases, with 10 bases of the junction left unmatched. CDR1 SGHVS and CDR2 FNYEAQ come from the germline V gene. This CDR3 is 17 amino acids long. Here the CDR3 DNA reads TGTGCCAGCAGCCCGATAGGACTAGCGGGGGCCTTCTACGAGCAGTACTTC. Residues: CASSPIGLAGAFYEQYF.

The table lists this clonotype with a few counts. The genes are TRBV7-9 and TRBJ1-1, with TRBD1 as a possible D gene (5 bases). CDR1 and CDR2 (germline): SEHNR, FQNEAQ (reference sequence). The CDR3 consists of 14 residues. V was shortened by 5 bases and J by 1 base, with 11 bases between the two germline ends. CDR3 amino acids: CASSLRQTNTEAFF. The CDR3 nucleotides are TGTGCCAGCAGCCTACGACAGACGAACACTGAAGCTTTCTTT.

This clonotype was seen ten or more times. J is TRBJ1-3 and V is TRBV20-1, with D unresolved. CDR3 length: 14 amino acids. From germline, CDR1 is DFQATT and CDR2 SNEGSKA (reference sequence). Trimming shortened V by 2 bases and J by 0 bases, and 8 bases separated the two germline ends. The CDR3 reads CSARLSGSGNTIYF. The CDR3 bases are TGCAGTGCTAGATTAAGCGGCTCTGGAAACACCATATATTTT.

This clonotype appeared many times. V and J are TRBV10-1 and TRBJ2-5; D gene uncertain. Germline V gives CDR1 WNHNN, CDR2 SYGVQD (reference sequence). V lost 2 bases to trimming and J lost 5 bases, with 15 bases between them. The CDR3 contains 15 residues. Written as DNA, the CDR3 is TGCGCCAGCAGTGAGACTGACGACCTCATGGAGACCCAGTACTTC. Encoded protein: CASSETDDLMETQYF.

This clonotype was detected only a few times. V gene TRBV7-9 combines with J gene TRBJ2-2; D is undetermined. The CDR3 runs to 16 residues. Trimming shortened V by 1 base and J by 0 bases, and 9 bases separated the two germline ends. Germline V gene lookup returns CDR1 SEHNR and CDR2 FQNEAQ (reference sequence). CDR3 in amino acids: CASSLDGSPNTGELFF. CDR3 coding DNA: TGTGCCAGCAGCTTAGATGGGTCTCCGAACACCGGGGAGCTGTTTTTT.

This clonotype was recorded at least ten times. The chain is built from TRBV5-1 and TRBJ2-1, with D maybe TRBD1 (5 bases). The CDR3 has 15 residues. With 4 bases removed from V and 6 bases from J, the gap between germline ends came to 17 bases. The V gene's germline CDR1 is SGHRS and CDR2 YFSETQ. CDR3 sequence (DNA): TGCGCCAGCAGCCGTGGGCATCAGGGTGTCAATGAGCAGTTCTTC. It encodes CASSRGHQGVNEQFF.

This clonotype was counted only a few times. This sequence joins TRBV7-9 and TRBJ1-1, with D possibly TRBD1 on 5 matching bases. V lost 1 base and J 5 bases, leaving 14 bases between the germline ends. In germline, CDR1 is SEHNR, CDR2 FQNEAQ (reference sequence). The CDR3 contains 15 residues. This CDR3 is CASSLVSGVTTEAFF. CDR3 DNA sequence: TGTGCCAGCAGCTTAGTTTCGGGGGTGACGACTGAAGCTTTCTTT.